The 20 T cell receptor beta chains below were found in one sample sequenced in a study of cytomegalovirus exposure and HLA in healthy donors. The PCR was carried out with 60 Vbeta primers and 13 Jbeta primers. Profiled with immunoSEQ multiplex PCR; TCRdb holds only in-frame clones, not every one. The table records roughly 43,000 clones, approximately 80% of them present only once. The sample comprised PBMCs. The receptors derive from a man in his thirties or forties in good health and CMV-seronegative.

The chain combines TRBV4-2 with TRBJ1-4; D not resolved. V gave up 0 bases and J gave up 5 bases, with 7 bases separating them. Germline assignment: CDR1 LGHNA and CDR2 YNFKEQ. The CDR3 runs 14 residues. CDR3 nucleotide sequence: TGTGCCAGCAGCCAAGATCACACCAATGAAAAACTGTTTTTT. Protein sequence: CASSQDHTNEKLFF.

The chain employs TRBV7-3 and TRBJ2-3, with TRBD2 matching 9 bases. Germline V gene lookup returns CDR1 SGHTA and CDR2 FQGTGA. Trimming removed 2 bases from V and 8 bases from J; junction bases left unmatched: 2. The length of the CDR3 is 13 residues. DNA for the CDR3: TGTGCCAGCAGCTTAGCGGGAGGGCCTACGCAGTATTTT. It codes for CASSLAGGPTQYF.

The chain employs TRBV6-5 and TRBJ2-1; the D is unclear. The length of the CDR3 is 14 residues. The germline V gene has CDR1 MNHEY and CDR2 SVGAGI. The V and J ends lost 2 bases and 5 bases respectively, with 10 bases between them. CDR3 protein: CASSYLTPDNEQFF. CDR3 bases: TGTGCCAGCAGTTACCTGACTCCCGACAATGAGCAGTTCTTC.

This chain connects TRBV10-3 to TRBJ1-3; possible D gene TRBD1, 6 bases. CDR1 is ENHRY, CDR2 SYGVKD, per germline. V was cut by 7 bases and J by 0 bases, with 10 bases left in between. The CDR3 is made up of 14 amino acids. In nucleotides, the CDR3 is TGTGCCATCACCCAGGACAGCTCTGGAAACACCATATATTTT. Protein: CAITQDSSGNTIYF.

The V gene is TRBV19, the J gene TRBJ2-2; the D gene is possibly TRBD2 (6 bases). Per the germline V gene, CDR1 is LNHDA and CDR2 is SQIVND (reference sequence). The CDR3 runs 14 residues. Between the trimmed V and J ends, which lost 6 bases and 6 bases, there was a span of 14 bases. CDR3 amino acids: CASSQGGPPGELFF. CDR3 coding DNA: TGTGCCAGTAGCCAGGGAGGACCTCCCGGGGAGCTGTTTTTT.

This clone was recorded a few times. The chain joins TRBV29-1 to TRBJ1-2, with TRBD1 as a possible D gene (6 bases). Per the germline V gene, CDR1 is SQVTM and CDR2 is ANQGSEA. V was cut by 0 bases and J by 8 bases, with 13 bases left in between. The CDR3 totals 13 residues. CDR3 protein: CSVEESQGSGYTF. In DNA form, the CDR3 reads TGCAGCGTTGAAGAATCGCAGGGGTCGGGCTACACCTTC.

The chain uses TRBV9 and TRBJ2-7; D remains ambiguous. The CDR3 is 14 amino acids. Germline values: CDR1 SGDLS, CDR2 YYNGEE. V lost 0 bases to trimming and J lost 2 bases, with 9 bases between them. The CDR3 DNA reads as TGTGCCAGCAGCGTAGACGCAGGCGCCTACGAGCAGTACTTC. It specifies CASSVDAGAYEQYF.

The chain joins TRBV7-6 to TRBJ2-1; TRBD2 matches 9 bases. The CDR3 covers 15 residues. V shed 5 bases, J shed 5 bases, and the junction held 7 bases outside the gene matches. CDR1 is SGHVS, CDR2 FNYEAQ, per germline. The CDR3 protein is CASSRLREGDNEQFF. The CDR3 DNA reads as TGTGCCAGCAGCCGCTTGCGGGAGGGGGACAATGAGCAGTTCTTC.

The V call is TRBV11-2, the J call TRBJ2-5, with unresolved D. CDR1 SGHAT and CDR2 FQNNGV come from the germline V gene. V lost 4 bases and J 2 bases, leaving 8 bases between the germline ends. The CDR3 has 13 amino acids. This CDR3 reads CASSSTHQETQYF. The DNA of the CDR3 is TGTGCCAGCAGCTCGACTCATCAAGAGACCCAGTACTTC.

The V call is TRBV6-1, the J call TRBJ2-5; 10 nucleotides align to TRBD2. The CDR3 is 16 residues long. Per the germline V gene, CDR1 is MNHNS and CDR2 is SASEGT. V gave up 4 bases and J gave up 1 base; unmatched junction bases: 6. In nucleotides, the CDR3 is TGTGCCAGCAGTGTATTACTAGCGGGGTCCCAAGAGACCCAGTACTTC. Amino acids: CASSVLLAGSQETQYF.

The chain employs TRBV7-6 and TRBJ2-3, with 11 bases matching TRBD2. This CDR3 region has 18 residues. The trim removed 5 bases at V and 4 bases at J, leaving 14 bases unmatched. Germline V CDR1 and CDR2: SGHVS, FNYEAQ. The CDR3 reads CASSITSGSLSGPDTQYF. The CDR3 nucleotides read TGTGCCAGCAGCATCACTAGCGGGAGTTTGAGTGGGCCAGATACGCAGTATTTT.

CDR3 in amino acids: CASSQWWDKGNEQFF. The CDR3 bases are TGTGCCAGCAGCCAATGGTGGGACAAGGGGAATGAGCAGTTCTTC. The chain joins TRBV16 to TRBJ2-1, with TRBD1 as a possible D gene (6 bases). CDR1 KGHSY and CDR2 FQNENV come from the germline V gene. Trimming shortened V by 1 base and J by 7 bases, and 14 bases separated the two germline ends. This CDR3 region has 15 residues. Full variable domain (remainder filled in from reference TRBV16 and TRBJ2-1): GEEVAQTPKHLVRGEGQKAKLYCAPIKGHSYVFWYQQVLKNEFKFLISFQNENVFDETGMPKERFSAKCLPNSPCSLEIQATKLEDSAVYFCASSQWWDKGNEQFFGPGTRLTVL.

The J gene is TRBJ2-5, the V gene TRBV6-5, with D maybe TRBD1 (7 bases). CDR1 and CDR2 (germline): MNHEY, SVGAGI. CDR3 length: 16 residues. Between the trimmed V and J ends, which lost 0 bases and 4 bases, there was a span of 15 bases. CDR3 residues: CASSYSRYRGGETQYF. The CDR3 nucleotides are TGTGCCAGCAGTTACTCAAGATACAGGGGAGGAGAGACCCAGTACTTC.

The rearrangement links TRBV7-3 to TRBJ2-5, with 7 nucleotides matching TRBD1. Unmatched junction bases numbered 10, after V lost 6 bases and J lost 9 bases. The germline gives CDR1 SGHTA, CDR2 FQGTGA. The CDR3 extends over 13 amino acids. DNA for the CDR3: TGTGCCAGCAGTCGCGGACAGGATGGATCCCAGTACTTC. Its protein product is CASSRGQDGSQYF.

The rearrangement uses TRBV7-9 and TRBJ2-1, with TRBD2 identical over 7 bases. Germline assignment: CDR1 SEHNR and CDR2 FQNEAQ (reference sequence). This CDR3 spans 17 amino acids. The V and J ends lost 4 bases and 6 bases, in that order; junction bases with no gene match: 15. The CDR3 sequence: CASSSTVGTIQGNEQFF. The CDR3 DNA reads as TGTGCCAGCAGCTCCACCGTCGGGACTATTCAGGGCAATGAGCAGTTCTTC.

CDR3 sequence: CASSRTGGGQPQHF. The CDR3 nucleotides read TGTGCCAGCAGTCGAACAGGGGGAGGACAGCCCCAGCATTTT. V and J are TRBV6-5 and TRBJ1-5, with TRBD1 matching over 8 bases. V trimming: 5 bases; J trimming: 7 bases; junction bases outside the gene matches: 7. Germline values: CDR1 MNHEY, CDR2 SVGAGI. The CDR3 sequence is 14 residues long.

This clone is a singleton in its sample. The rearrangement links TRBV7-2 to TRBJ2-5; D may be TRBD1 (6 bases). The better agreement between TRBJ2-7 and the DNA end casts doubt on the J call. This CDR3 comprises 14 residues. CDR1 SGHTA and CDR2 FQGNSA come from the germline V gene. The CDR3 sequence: CASSSNRQAYEQYF. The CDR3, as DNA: TGTGCCAGCAGCTCCAACAGACAGGCCTACGAGCAGTACTTC.

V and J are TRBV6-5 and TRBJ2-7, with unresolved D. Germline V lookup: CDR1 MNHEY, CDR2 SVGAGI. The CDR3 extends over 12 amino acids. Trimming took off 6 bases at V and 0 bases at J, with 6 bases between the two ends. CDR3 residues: CASRDTSYEQYF. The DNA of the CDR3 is TGTGCCAGCAGAGACACCTCCTACGAGCAGTACTTC.

The CDR3 reads CASSVGDTAVGELFF. The CDR3 nucleotides read TGTGCCAGCAGCGTAGGGGACACTGCCGTCGGGGAGCTGTTTTTT. The genes are TRBV9 and TRBJ2-2; a weak D match, TRBD1 (6 bases). The CDR3 is 15 residues long. The germline CDR1 and CDR2 sequences are SGDLS and YYNGEE. The V and J ends lost 0 bases and 7 bases respectively, with 13 bases between them.

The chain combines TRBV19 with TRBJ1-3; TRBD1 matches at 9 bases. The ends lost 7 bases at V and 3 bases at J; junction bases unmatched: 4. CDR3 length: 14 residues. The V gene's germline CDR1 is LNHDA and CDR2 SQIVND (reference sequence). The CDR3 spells CASMTGQGGNTIYF. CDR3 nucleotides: TGTGCCAGTATGACGGGACAGGGTGGAAACACCATATATTTT.